Listed below are T cell receptor beta chains from one sample, sequenced in a study of identical twins. MiXCR was run by TCRdb on the 5' RACE reads, yielding one entry per CDR3 protein. The data show around 490,000 distinct CDR3 sequences, nearly 15% seen once. These same records also appear under a second study, on yellow fever vaccine responses in identical twins.

What was sequenced was CD4+ T cells sorted from blood. The receptors stem from a woman between 18 and 30 years old in good health. The CDR3 runs from the conserved cysteine through the conserved F or W. A D gene is named only where the DNA matches it firmly. Size values are once, few and many counts, or a class for expanded clones, and some rows have none.

j_call clone_size d_call v_call cdr3_aa cdr3_nt
TRBJ2-3 many TRBD2 TRBV4-1 CASSQLAGSTDTQYF TGCGCCAGCAGCCAACTAGCGGGGAGCACAGATACGCAGTATTTT
TRBJ2-3 NA NA TRBV10-1 CASSDGPDTQYF TGCGCCAGCAGTGATGGTCCAGATACGCAGTATTTT
TRBJ2-1 NA TRBD1 TRBV24-1 CATSESGTGIYEQFF TGTGCCACCAGTGAGTCCGGGACAGGTATTTATGAGCAGTTCTTC
TRBJ2-7 NA NA TRBV5-5 CASTYFETNTEQYF TGTGCCAGCACCTACTTTGAGACTAATACTGAGCAGTACTTC
TRBJ2-2 few TRBD2 TRBV7-6 CASSFIFSGGANTGELFF TGTGCCAGCAGCTTTATATTTAGCGGGGGTGCGAACACCGGGGAGCTGTTTTTT
TRBJ2-3 NA TRBD2 TRBV28 CASSLRAGGPTDTQYF TGTGCCAGCAGTTTGAGGGCGGGGGGGCCCACAGATACGCAGTATTTT
TRBJ1-2 many NA TRBV5-1 CASSLSGIGYTF TGCGCCAGCAGCTTGTCAGGGATCGGCTACACCTTC
TRBJ2-1 NA NA TRBV7-9 CASSLGLNHNEQFF TGTGCCAGCAGCTTGGGGCTAAACCACAATGAGCAGTTCTTC
TRBJ2-7 NA NA TRBV3-1 CASSQVIPSIGSYEQYF TGTGCCAGCAGCCAAGTTATCCCTAGCATCGGGTCCTACGAGCAGTACTTC
TRBJ2-1 NA TRBD2 TRBV7-2 CASSKTGTSLIGEQFF TGTGCCAGCAGCAAAACCGGGACTAGCCTCATCGGTGAGCAGTTCTTC
TRBJ1-6 NA NA TRBV20-1 CSVMAHYNSPLHF TGCAGTGTTATGGCACATTATAATTCACCCCTCCACTTT
TRBJ2-3 few NA TRBV5-1 CASSWSSDQRGTDTQYF TGCGCCAGCAGCTGGTCGTCGGACCAGCGAGGGACAGATACGCAGTATTTT
TRBJ2-3 many NA TRBV4-2 CASSQGANTDTQYF TGTGCCAGCAGCCAAGGGGCTAACACAGATACGCAGTATTTT
TRBJ2-3 NA NA TRBV27 CASSPSVGGLDTQYF TGTGCCAGCAGTCCGTCGGTGGGGGGTTTGGATACGCAGTATTTT
TRBJ2-2 few NA TRBV9 CASSVGQSLNTGELFF TGTGCCAGCAGCGTTGGACAGAGCTTGAACACCGGGGAGCTGTTTTTT
TRBJ2-1 NA NA TRBV5-1 CASSLQLSNEQFF TGCGCCAGCAGCTTGCAATTAAGCAATGAGCAGTTCTTC
TRBJ1-4 few NA TRBV4-2 CASSQEVKLFF TGTGCCAGCAGCCAAGAAGTAAAACTGTTTTTT
TRBJ2-6 NA TRBD1 TRBV27 CASSPQTGGKAGANVLTF TGTGCCAGCAGTCCTCAGACAGGGGGCAAAGCTGGGGCCAACGTCCTGACTTTC
TRBJ2-1 NA TRBD2 TRBV7-2 CASSFRSSGRDEQFF TGTGCCAGCAGCTTTCGGTCTAGCGGGCGTGATGAGCAGTTCTTC
TRBJ1-4 NA NA TRBV5-1 CASSLDLEVEKLFF TGCGCCAGCAGCTTGGACTTAGAGGTTGAAAAACTGTTTTTT